The clone carrying this T cell receptor (beta chain) was found a few times. Its antigen is currently unknown. This specimen comes from a study of blood T cells in healthy people across ages. This CDR3 region has 15 residues. Germline CDR1 reads SGHTA; CDR2 reads FQGTGA. J gave up 4 bases and V 5 bases, and 10 bases lay outside the gene matches. Findings and limits, study-wide: Roughly linear age-related decline in beta diversity appeared, significant by age about 40. Those diversity estimates obtained from one million T cells were thought to be underestimates. Naive and antigen-experienced cells were not separated, limiting conclusive comparison.

The second PCR ran roughly 6 to 11 cycles with a sample-barcoded 5' primer and J-beta primers. In TCRdb, the 5' RACE reads were re-called with MiXCR into one record per CDR3 protein. The table shows around 750,000 distinct CDR3 sequences, with 53% occurring only once. This receptor was obtained from a man at least 80 years old in good health. The sample taken for sequencing was blood. This rearrangement joins TRBV7-3 to TRBJ2-5, with 7 bases identical to TRBD2. This CDR3 is CASSTRGGRGETQYF. In DNA form, the CDR3 reads TGTGCCAGCAGCACTCGGGGCGGGAGAGGAGAGACCCAGTACTTC.